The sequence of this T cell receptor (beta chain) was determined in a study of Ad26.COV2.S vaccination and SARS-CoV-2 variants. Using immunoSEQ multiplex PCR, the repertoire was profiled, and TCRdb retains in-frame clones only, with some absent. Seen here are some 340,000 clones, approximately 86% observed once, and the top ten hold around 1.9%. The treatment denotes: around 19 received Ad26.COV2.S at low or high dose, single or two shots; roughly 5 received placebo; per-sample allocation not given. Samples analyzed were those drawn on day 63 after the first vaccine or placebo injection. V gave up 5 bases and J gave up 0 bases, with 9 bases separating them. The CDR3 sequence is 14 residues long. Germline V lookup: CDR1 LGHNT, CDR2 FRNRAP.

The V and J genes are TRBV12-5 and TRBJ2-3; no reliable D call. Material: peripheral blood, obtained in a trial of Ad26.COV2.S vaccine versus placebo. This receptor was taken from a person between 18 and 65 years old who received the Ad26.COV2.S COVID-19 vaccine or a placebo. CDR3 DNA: TGTGCTAGTGGTCTCTATGATAGCACAGATACGCAGTATTTT. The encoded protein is CASGLYDSTDTQYF.